This T cell receptor (beta chain) was captured by sequencing in a study of blood T cell repertoires in COVID-19 (dated by TCRdb to about 2020). Background on the whole study: The collaborator samples originated in the United States, Italy and Spain and spanned the acute and convalescent phases of COVID-19. Samples were obtained from the ongoing ImmuneRACE study (first 160 participants) and from some 1,300 subjects provided by 6 global collaborators. Where available, HLA class I and class II types were obtained from metadata supplied by the sample provider rather than from assay-based typing. The repertoires were made available in a free public database intended to serve as a resource for research on the immune response to SARS-CoV-2. The sample metadata nearly always contained a de-identified subject ID, COVID-19 status, age in years and sex. The material from the prospective study consisted of cDNA or gDNA derived from T cells, B-cell-depleted T cells, or PBMCs. Deeply sampled blood TCRbeta repertoires from subjects exposed to, actively infected with, or recovered from COVID-19 were included in the dataset.

TCRbeta CDR3 regions were amplified from genomic DNA using the immunoSEQ Assay, a bias-controlled multiplex PCR. The paper's data handling went like this. The number of nucleated cells in each sample was estimated from the amplification of reference gene primers within the assay. To quantify the absolute abundance of each unique TCRbeta CDR3 rearrangement, sequence reads were collapsed and filtered. Productive Simpson clonality was computed per sample as the square root of Simpson's diversity index over productive rearrangements. Not all clones reach the TCRdb copy of this immuneACCESS table, which keeps in-frame sequences only. Checked studies attribute under half of the gap to unresolved V genes and leave the rest unexplained. V and J calls and clone size come straight from that table; D and trimming were deduced from the DNA. This sample gives 370,000 or so clones in total; about 80% of them show up just once. The ten biggest clones cover more than 0.85% of the sample.

Note on this clone: The antigen it binds to is not known. Per-base quality was not reported, and no clone a single base away is much larger than it.

Study-wide findings and limitations: The quantity of clinical and demographic metadata differed by source and by participant and was supplied without curation.

Each collaborating institution followed its own protocols to collect whole blood in K2EDTA tubes. Collaborator samples were shipped for TCRbeta analysis as frozen whole blood, isolated PBMCs, or DNA extracted from either sample type. Trimming costs V 1 base and J 8 bases, and their ends lie 26 bases apart. The CDR3 sequence holds 18 residues, the cysteine and phenylalanine included. Of the read, only the CDR3 DNA is kept; its 54 bases are in frame from base 1. Taken from the germline V gene, the CDR1 and CDR2 loops are SGHTA and FQGNSA. The rearrangement joined TRBV7-2 to TRBJ1-1; the D gene cannot be resolved reliably. This TCR was recovered from a human donor with acute or convalescent COVID-19. The donor label of this sample is uncertain. Material for sequencing was peripheral blood. CDR3 reads: CASSLEGVKGIYTPEAFF. The sequenced DNA: TGTGCCAGCAGCTTAGAGGGAGTTAAGGGCATCTACACGCCCGAAGCTTTCTTT.